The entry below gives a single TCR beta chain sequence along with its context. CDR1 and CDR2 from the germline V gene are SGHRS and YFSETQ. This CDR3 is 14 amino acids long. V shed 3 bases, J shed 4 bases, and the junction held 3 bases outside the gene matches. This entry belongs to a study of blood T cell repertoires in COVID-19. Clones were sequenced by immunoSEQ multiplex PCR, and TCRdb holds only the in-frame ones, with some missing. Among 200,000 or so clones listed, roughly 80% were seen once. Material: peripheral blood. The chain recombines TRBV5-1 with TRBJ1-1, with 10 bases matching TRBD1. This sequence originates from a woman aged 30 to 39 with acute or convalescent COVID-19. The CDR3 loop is CASSSGQGSTEAFF. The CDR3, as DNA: TGCGCCAGCAGCTCGGGACAGGGGTCCACTGAAGCTTTCTTT.